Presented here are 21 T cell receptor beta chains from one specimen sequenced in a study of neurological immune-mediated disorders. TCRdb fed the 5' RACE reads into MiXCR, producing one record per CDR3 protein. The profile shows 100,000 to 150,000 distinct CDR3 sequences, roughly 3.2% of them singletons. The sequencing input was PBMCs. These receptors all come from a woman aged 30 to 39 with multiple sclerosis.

CDR3 amino acids: CASSLEGTGTLNGYTF. The CDR3 coding sequence is TGCGCCAGCAGCTTGGAGGGAACAGGCACCCTTAATGGCTACACCTTC. The V and J genes are TRBV5-1 and TRBJ1-2, with D possibly matching TRBD1 (5 bases). This CDR3 has 16 amino acids. Deletions cut 0 bases from V and 6 bases from J, with 18 bases between. CDR1 and CDR2 (germline): SGHRS, YFSETQ.

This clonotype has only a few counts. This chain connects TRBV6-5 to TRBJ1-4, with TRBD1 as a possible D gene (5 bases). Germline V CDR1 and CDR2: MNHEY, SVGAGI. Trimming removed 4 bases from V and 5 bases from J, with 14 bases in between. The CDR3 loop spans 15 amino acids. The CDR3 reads CASSSEGRSNEKLFF. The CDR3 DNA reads TGTGCCAGCAGTTCCGAGGGACGGAGCAATGAAAAACTGTTTTTT.

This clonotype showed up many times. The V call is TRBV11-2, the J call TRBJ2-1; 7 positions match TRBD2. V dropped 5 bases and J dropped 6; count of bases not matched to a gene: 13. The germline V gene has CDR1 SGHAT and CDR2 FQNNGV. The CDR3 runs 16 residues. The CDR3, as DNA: TGTGCCAGCAGCCCCCTCAGGGCGGGAGTGCGCAATGAGCAGTTCTTC. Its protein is CASSPLRAGVRNEQFF.

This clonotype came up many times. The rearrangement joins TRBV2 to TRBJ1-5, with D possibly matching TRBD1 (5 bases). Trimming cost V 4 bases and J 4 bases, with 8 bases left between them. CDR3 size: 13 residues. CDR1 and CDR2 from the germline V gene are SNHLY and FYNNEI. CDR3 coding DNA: TGTGCCAGCAGTGCGGACACTAATCAGCCCCAGCATTTT. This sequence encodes CASSADTNQPQHF.

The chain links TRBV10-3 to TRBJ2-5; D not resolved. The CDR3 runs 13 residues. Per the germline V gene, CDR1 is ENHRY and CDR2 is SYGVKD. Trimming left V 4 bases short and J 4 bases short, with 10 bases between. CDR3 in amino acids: CAISGTLRETQYF. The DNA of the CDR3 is TGTGCCATCAGTGGGACCCTTCGAGAGACCCAGTACTTC.

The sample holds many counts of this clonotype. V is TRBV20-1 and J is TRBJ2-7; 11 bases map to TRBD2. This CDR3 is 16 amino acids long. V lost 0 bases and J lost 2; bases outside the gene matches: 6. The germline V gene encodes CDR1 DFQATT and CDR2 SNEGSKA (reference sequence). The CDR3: CSARDLGTSGPYEQYF. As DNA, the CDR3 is TGCAGTGCTAGAGACCTCGGGACTAGCGGACCCTACGAGCAGTACTTC.

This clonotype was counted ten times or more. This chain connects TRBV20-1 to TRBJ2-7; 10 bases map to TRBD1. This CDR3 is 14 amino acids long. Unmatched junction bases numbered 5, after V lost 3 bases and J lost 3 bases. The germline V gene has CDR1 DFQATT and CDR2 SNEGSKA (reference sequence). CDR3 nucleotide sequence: TGCAGTGCTAGGGGGGGGACAGGGGACTACGAGCAGTACTTC. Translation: CSARGGTGDYEQYF.

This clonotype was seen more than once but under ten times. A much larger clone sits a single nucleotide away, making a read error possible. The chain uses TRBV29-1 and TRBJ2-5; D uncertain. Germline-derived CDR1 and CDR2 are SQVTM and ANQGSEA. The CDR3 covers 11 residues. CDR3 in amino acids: CSVVFQENQYF. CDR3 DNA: TGCAGCGTTGTATTTCAAGAGAACCAGTACTTC.

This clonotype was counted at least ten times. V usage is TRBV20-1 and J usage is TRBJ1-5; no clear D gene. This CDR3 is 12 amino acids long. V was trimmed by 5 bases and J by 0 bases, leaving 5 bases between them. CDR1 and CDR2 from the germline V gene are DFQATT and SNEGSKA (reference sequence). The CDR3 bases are TGCAGTGCTTGGTCTAGCAATCAGCCCCAGCATTTT. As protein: CSAWSSNQPQHF.

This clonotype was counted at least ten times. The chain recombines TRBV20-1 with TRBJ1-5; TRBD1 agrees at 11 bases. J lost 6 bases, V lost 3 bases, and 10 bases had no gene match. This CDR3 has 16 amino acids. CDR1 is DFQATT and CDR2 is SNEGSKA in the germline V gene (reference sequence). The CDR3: CSASYAGTGGGQPQHF. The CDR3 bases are TGCAGTGCTAGCTACGCCGGGACAGGGGGAGGTCAGCCCCAGCATTTT.

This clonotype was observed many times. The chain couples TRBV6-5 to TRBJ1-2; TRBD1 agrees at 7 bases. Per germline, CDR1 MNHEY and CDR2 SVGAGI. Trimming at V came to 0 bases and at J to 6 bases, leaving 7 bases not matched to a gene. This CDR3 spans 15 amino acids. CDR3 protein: CASSYSGGAGHGYTF. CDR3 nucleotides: TGTGCCAGCAGTTACTCAGGGGGCGCTGGGCATGGCTACACCTTC.

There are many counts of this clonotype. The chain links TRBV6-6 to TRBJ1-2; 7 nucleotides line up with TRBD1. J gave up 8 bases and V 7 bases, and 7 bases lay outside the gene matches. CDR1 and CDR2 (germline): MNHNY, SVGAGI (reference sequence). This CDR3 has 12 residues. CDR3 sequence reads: CASTPTGTGYTF. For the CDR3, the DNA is TGTGCCAGCACCCCGACAGGGACGGGCTACACCTTC.

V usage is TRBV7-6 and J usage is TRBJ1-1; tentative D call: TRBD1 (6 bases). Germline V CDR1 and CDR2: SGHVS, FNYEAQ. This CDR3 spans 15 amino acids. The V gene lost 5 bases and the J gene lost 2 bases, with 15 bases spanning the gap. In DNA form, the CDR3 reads TGTGCCAGCAGCCGAACACAGGGCATTAACACTGAAGCTTTCTTT. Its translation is CASSRTQGINTEAFF.

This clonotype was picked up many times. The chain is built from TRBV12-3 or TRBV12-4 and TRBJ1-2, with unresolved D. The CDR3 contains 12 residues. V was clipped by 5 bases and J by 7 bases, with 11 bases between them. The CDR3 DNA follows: TGTGCCAGCAGTCAAGGGCTCTCTGGCTACACCTTC. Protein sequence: CASSQGLSGYTF.

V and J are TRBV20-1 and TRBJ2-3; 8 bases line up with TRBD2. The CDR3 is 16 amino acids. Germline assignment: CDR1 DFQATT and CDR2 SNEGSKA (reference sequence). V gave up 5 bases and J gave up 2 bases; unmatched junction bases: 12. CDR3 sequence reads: CSAALLRTSSTDTQYF. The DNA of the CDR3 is TGCAGTGCTGCCCTACTCCGGACTAGCTCCACAGATACGCAGTATTTT.

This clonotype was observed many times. CDR3 nucleotide sequence: TGCAGTGCTAGAGAATGGGGACAGGGAAGGTCTGAAGCTTTCTTT. Protein sequence: CSAREWGQGRSEAFF. This sequence joins TRBV20-1 and TRBJ1-1, with 9 bases lining up with TRBD1. J was trimmed by 6 bases and V by 0 bases; bases with no gene match: 8. The CDR3 runs to 15 residues. Germline V lookup: CDR1 DFQATT, CDR2 SNEGSKA (reference sequence).

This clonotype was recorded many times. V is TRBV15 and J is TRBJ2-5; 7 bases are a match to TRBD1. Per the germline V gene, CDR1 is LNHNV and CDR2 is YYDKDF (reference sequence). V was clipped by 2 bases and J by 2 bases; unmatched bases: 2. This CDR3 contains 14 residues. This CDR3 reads CATSRPGQQETQYF. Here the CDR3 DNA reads TGTGCCACCAGCAGACCGGGACAGCAAGAGACCCAGTACTTC.

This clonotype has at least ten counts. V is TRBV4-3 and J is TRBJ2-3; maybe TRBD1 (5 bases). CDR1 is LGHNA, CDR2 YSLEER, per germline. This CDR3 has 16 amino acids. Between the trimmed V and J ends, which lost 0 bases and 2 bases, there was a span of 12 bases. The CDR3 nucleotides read TGCGCCAGCAGCCAAGAATTTGACAGAAACACAGATACGCAGTATTTT. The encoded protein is CASSQEFDRNTDTQYF.

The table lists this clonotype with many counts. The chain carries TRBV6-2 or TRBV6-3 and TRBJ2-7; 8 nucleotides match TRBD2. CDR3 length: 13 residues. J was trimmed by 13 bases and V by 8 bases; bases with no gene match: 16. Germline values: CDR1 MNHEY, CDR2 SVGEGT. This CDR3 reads CASGTSAGVAPYF. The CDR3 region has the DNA TGTGCCAGCGGAACATCAGCGGGGGTCGCACCATACTTC.

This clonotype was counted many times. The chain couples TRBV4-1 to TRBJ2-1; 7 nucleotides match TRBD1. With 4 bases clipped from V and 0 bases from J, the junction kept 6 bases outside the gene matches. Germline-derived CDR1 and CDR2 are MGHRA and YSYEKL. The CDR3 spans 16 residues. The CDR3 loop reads CASSLQGLGSYNEQFF. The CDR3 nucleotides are TGCGCCAGCAGCCTACAGGGGTTGGGCTCCTACAATGAGCAGTTCTTC.

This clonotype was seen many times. CDR3 nucleotide sequence: TGTGCCAGCAGGGACCGGACAGCGCTCGGCAATGAGCAGTTCTTC. This codes for CASRDRTALGNEQFF. The chain is built from TRBV27 and TRBJ2-1; the D gene is possibly TRBD1 (6 bases). The V end was cut by 6 bases, the J end by 6 bases, with 18 bases between. The CDR3 is made up of 15 amino acids. CDR1 and CDR2 from the germline V gene are MNHEY and SMNVEV (reference sequence).